A single sample is the source of the 12 T cell receptor beta chains below, sequenced in a study of shared clonotypes between healthy human individuals. Libraries were prepared by immunoSEQ multiplex PCR; TCRdb keeps only in-frame clonotypes and omits some of them. The sample consists of 2 million to 2.5 million clones, about 94% of them appearing once. The specimen was naive CD4+ T cells sorted from blood. As to subset: CD45RA+ positively selected. These receptors were taken from a man between 18 and 29 years old in good health.

As concerns this clone: Distinct nucleotide sequences in the sample also encode this CDR3. The chain links TRBV5-1 to TRBJ2-2; D unclear. Trimming cost V 2 bases and J 5 bases, with 7 bases left between them. The germline CDR1 and CDR2 sequences are SGHRS and YFSETQ. The CDR3 totals 13 residues. CDR3 in amino acids: CASSFRNTGELFF. DNA for the CDR3: TGCGCCAGCAGCTTTAGGAATACCGGGGAGCTGTTTTTT.

For this clone: The sample contains more than one DNA sequence encoding this CDR3. The rearrangement uses TRBV7-9 and TRBJ1-2; 7 bases agree with TRBD1. The CDR3 loop spans 13 amino acids. The V segment lost 4 bases and the J segment 5 bases; nucleotides outside the gene matches: 4. The germline gives CDR1 SEHNR, CDR2 FQNEAQ (reference sequence). The CDR3 DNA reads as TGTGCCAGCAGCTCCCGGGACAGTTATGGCTACACCTTC. This sequence encodes CASSSRDSYGYTF.

The CDR3, as DNA: TGTGCCAGCAGTGATTTGGGAGGGAACTATGGCTACACCTTC. This sequence encodes CASSDLGGNYGYTF. The V call is TRBV25-1, the J call TRBJ1-2; D ambiguous. The V gene's germline CDR1 is MGHDK and CDR2 SYGVNS. V shed 3 bases and J shed 2 bases, with 10 bases lying between them. This CDR3 is 14 amino acids long.

This clone was found a few times. The rearrangement links TRBV7-2 to TRBJ2-1, with TRBD1 matching 7 bases. Germline V CDR1 and CDR2: SGHTA, FQGNSA. The CDR3 runs 14 residues. J lost 3 bases, V lost 5 bases, and 4 bases had no gene match. The CDR3 DNA reads TGTGCCAGCAGCCCGGGACAGCACTACAATGAGCAGTTCTTC. It translates to CASSPGQHYNEQFF.

The J gene is TRBJ2-7, the V gene TRBV5-8, with 10 positions matching TRBD2. The germline V gene has CDR1 SGHTS and CDR2 YDEGEE. The CDR3 contains 13 residues. After removal of 7 bases from V and 1 base from J, the junction contained 2 bases not matched to a gene. The CDR3 sequence is CASRTSGSYEQYF. For the CDR3, the DNA is TGTGCCAGCCGGACTAGCGGATCCTACGAGCAGTACTTC. Full variable domain (missing parts from reference TRBV5-8 and TRBJ2-7): EAGVTQSPTHLIKTRGQQATLRCSPISGHTSVYWYQQALGLGLQFLLWYDEGEERNRGNFPPRFSGRQFPNYSSELNVNALELEDSALYLCASRTSGSYEQYFGPGTRLTVT.

V usage is TRBV10-3 and J usage is TRBJ2-1; tentative D call: TRBD2 (7 bases). The germline V gene encodes CDR1 ENHRY and CDR2 SYGVKD. Trimming took 7 bases from V and 5 from J, leaving 15 bases between them. The CDR3 covers 14 residues. For the CDR3, the DNA is TGTGCCATCACCGGACTAGGGGGTCACAATGAGCAGTTCTTC. Protein sequence: CAITGLGGHNEQFF.

V and J are TRBV9 and TRBJ1-2, with D tentatively TRBD1 (6 bases). Germline CDR1 reads SGDLS; CDR2 reads YYNGEE. Trimming left V 0 bases short and J 7 bases short, with 13 bases between. The CDR3 loop spans 14 amino acids. CDR3 sequence reads: CASSVDYRVGGYTF. As DNA, the CDR3 is TGTGCCAGCAGCGTAGACTACAGGGTGGGTGGCTACACCTTC.

This chain links TRBV30 with TRBJ1-1, with 7 bases that match TRBD1. The CDR3 runs to 16 residues. The J segment lost 3 bases and the V segment lost 0 bases, leaving 10 bases of the junction unmatched. CDR1 and CDR2 (germline): GTSNPN, SVGIG (reference sequence). This chain's CDR3 is CAWSVAAGGLDTEAFF. The CDR3 DNA reads as TGTGCCTGGAGTGTAGCGGCAGGGGGATTGGACACTGAAGCTTTCTTT.

The genes are TRBV7-6 and TRBJ2-5, with TRBD1 matching over 8 bases. The CDR3 consists of 15 residues. The germline gives CDR1 SGHVS, CDR2 FNYEAQ. V lost 0 bases and J lost 5; bases outside the gene matches: 5. CDR3: CASSLAQGALETQYF. DNA of the CDR3: TGTGCCAGCAGCTTAGCTCAGGGGGCCCTCGAGACCCAGTACTTC.

On this clone itself: In the same sample, other DNA sequences code for this CDR3. The rearrangement joins TRBV5-4 to TRBJ2-7; 11 bases align to TRBD1. Trimming removed 3 bases from V and 2 bases from J; junction bases left unmatched: 4. Germline V gene data show CDR1 as SGHNT and CDR2 as YYREEE (reference sequence). CDR3 length: 15 amino acids. The CDR3: CASSSPGQGAYEQYF. For the CDR3, the DNA is TGTGCCAGCAGCTCACCGGGACAGGGGGCCTACGAGCAGTACTTC.

The chain employs TRBV10-3 and TRBJ2-7; D might be TRBD1 (5 bases). Between the trimmed V and J ends, which lost 6 bases and 0 bases, there was a span of 12 bases. Germline loops: CDR1 ENHRY, CDR2 SYGVKD. CDR3 size: 14 residues. This CDR3 reads CAIRALDTSYEQYF. Written as DNA, the CDR3 is TGTGCCATCAGGGCCCTGGACACCTCCTACGAGCAGTACTTC.

This clone was seen a single time. The rearrangement joins TRBV18 to TRBJ2-7; 10 nucleotides align to TRBD2. V lost 6 bases, J lost 1 base, and 6 bases stayed unmatched. The CDR3 has 15 residues. From germline, CDR1 is KGHSH and CDR2 LQKENI. CDR3 residues: CASSRMTSGSYEQYF. The CDR3 nucleotides are TGTGCCAGCTCCCGAATGACTAGCGGGTCCTACGAGCAGTACTTC.